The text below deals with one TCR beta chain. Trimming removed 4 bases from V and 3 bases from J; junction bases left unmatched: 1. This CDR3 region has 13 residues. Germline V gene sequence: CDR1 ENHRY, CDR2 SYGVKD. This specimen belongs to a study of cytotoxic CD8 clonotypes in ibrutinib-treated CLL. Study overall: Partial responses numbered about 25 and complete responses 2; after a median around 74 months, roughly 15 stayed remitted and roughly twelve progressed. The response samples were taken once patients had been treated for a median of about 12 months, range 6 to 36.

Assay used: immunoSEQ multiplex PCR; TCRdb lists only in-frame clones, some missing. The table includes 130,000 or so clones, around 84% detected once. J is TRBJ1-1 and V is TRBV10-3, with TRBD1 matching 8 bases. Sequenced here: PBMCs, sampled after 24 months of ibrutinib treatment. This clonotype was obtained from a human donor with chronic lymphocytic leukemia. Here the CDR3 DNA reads TGTGCCATCAGTGTACAGGGGGACACTGAAGCTTTCTTT. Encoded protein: CAISVQGDTEAFF.